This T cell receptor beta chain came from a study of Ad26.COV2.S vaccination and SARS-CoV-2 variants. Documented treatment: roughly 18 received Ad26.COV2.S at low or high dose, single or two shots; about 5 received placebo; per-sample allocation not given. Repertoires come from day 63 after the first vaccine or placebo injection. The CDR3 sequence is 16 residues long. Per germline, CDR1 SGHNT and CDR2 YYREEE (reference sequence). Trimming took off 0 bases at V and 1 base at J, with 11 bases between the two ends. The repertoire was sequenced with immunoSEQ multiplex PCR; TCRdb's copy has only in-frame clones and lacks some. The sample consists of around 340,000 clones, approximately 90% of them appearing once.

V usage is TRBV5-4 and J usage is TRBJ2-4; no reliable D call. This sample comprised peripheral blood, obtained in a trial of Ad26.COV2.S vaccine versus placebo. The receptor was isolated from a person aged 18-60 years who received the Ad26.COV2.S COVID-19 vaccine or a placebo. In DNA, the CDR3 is TGTGCCAGCAGCTTGGACCCTGGTTCGGCCAAAAACATTCAGTACTTC. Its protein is CASSLDPGSAKNIQYF.